A single sample is the source of the 3 T cell receptor beta chains below, sequenced in a study of T cell repertoires in cytomegalovirus infection (dated by TCRdb to the late 2010s). This sample was sequenced with an Illumina HiSeq 1500. TCRdb reworked the public reads: Q25 trimming with fastp, MiXCR clone assembly, productive beta chains retained. Merged by CDR3 protein, the rows form single entries marked with the most common genes and DNA. For this sample there are fewer than 300,000 distinct CDR3 sequences; roughly 25% appear just once. The ten top clones hold roughly 14% of the sample. Sequencing input: PBMCs. These receptors came from a human donor in good health (CMV status not recorded). Some clones in this sample may be carry-over from other donors' samples.

The chain is built from TRBV28 and TRBJ2-7; D possibly corresponds to TRBD1 (6 bases). CDR1 and CDR2 from the germline V gene are MDHEN and SYDVKM. CDR3 length equals 13 residues. Trimming left V 6 bases short and J 3 bases short, with 12 bases between. The CDR3 DNA sequence: TGTGCCAGCAGGACGACAGGAGGCTACGAGCAGTACTTC. It encodes CASRTTGGYEQYF.

The CDR3 nucleotides are TGTGCCATCAGTGAGTCCCGGCAGGGCACCGGGGAGCTGTTTTTT. This codes for CAISESRQGTGELFF. V and J are TRBV10-3 and TRBJ2-2; D is perhaps TRBD1 (5 bases). The V gene lost 0 bases and the J gene lost 4 bases, with 9 bases spanning the gap. From germline, CDR1 is ENHRY and CDR2 SYGVKD. The CDR3 runs to 15 residues.

This sequence joins TRBV24-1 and TRBJ1-1, with D unclear. CDR3 length: 14 amino acids. Between the trimmed V and J ends, which lost 2 bases and 1 base, there was a span of 7 bases. Looked up from germline, CDR1 is KGHDR and CDR2 is SFDVKD. CDR3 sequence: CATSDSTGNTEAFF. The CDR3 bases are TGTGCCACCAGTGATTCGACGGGGAACACTGAAGCTTTCTTT.